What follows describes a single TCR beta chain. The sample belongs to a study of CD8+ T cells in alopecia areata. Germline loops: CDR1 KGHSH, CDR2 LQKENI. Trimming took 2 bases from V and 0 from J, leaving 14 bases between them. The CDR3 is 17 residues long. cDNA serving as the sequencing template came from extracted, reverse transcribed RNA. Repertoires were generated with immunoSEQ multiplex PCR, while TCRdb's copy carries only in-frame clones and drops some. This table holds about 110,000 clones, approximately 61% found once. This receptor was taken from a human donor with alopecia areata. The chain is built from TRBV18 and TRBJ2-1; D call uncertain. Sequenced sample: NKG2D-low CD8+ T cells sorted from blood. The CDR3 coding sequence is TGTGCCAGCTCACCATACTACGAGTCGAGCTCCTACAATGAGCAGTTCTTC. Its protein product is CASSPYYESSSYNEQFF.